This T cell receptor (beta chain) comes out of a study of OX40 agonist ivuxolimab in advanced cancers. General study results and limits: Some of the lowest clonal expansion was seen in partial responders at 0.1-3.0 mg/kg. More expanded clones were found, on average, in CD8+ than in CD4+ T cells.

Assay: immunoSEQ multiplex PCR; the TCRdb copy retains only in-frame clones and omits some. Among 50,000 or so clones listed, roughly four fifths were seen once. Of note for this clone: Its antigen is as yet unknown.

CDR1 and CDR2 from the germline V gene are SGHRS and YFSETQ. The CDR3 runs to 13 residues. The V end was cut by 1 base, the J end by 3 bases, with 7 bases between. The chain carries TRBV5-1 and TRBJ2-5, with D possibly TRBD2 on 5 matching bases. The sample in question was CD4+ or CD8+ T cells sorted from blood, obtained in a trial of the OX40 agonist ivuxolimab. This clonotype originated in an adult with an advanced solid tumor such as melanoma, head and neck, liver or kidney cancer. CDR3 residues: CASSLSGEETQYF. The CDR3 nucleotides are TGCGCCAGCAGCTTGTCCGGGGAAGAGACCCAGTACTTC. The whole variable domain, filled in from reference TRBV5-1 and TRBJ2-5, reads KAGVTQTPRYLIKTRGQQVTLSCSPISGHRSVSWYQQTPGQGLQFLFEYFSETQRNKGNFPGRFSGRQFSNSRSEMNVSTLELGDSALYLCASSLSGEETQYFGPGTRLLVL.